A single sample gave rise to the 5 T cell receptor beta chains below, sequenced in a study of neoadjuvant anti-PD-1 for oral cavity cancer. The data were produced by immunoSEQ multiplex PCR, yet TCRdb's version contains in-frame clones alone and is incomplete. The sample shows around 25,000 clones, 25% to 35% of them seen only once. The time point here: after neoadjuvant nivolumab, at surgical resection. The sequences come from tumor tissue, collected after nivolumab (anti-PD-1) treatment. The receptors come from a person aged 40 to 85 with oral cavity squamous cell carcinoma.

This clone was recorded a few times. The CDR3, as DNA: TGCAGCGTTGAAGAACCGTTATATGGCTACACCTTC. It codes for CSVEEPLYGYTF. The chain carries TRBV29-1 and TRBJ1-2; D unresolved. V was cut by 0 bases and J by 5 bases, with 7 bases left in between. The V gene's germline CDR1 is SQVTM and CDR2 ANQGSEA. This CDR3 comprises 12 residues.

V usage is TRBV6-1 and J usage is TRBJ2-7; 12 bases align to TRBD2. This CDR3 spans 15 amino acids. With 6 bases clipped from V and 2 bases from J, the junction kept 5 bases outside the gene matches. CDR1 and CDR2 from the germline V gene are MNHNS and SASEGT. The CDR3, as DNA: TGTGCCAGCAGCCTGACTAGCGGGGGTCCCTACGAGCAGTACTTC. As protein: CASSLTSGGPYEQYF.

The chain is built from TRBV9 and TRBJ2-7; D may correspond to TRBD1 or TRBD2 (5 bases each). Germline V gene data show CDR1 as SGDLS and CDR2 as YYNGEE. The CDR3 is made up of 13 amino acids. Trimming cost V 4 bases and J 2 bases, with 10 bases left between them. CDR3 protein: CASSSKGPYEQYF. CDR3 nucleotides: TGTGCCAGCAGCTCCAAGGGACCCTACGAGCAGTACTTC.

This rearrangement joins TRBV30 to TRBJ2-7, with 8 positions matching TRBD1. The CDR3 length is 15 residues. Germline CDR1 GTSNPN, CDR2 SVGIG (reference sequence). After removal of 8 bases from V and 6 bases from J, the junction contained 18 bases not matched to a gene. The CDR3, as DNA: TGTGCCAGCAGCCCCAGGCAGGGGGCGTACTCCGAGCAGTACTTC. Its protein product is CASSPRQGAYSEQYF.

This clone was seen a few times. This chain uses TRBV27 with TRBJ2-1, with D unclear. The CDR3 covers 14 residues. V was cut by 1 base and J by 3 bases, with 7 bases left in between. CDR1 MNHEY and CDR2 SMNVEV come from the germline V gene (reference sequence). CDR3 DNA sequence: TGTGCCAGCAGTTTATGGACGGACTACAATGAGCAGTTCTTC. This encodes CASSLWTDYNEQFF.